Below, one T cell receptor beta chain is given with its context. What antigen it recognizes has not been identified. Base quality data are lacking; no much larger clone is found one base away. The CDR3 measures 16 amino acids from cysteine to phenylalanine. The only DNA kept is the CDR3, 48 bases in frame from the first base. Looking up the germline V gene (reference sequence) yields CDR1 LNHNV and CDR2 YYDKDF. The germline V and J ends show losses of 0 bases and 5 bases respectively, and no gene match explains 3 bases of the junction. The data were taken from a study of Ad26.COV2.S vaccination and SARS-CoV-2 variants (TCRdb year 2021). A note on the overall study: Donors in the vaccine arm were drawn from COV1001, a phase I-IIa trial of Ad26.COV2.S in healthy adults that was multicentre, randomized, double-blind and placebo-controlled. Ad26.COV2.S was administered intramuscularly at a dose of 5x10^10 or 1x10^11 viral particles, either as one shot or as two shots given 56 days apart. Trial participants were randomized into five groups of five: low-dose or high-dose Ad26.COV2.S given once or twice, or placebo on both occasions. TCRbeta repertoire sequencing was used to assess the specificity and breadth of SARS-CoV-2-reactive T cell receptors after Ad26.COV2.S vaccination. Throughout the experiments and outcome assessment, investigators stayed blinded to trial group allocation. The TCR-sequenced set comprised around 30 samples: 19 Ad26.COV2.S vaccine recipients, 5 placebo recipients and 8 SARS-CoV-2 convalescent individuals. General findings and caveats noted by the study authors: Vaccine and placebo recipients had similar non-spike TCR breadth, a finding consistent with the vaccine containing only spike. The study was not powered to compare responses between vaccine doses or regimens. Ad26.COV2.S recipients had higher spike-specific TCR breadth than placebo recipients (P = 0.0014). According to the authors, total T cell responses may have been underestimated by the TCR breadth and depth analyses. Substantial breadth of spike-specific CD8+ and CD4+ T cell responses was reported after vaccination.

The sample's treatment or condition, from its label and the paper: roughly 20 received Ad26.COV2.S at low or high dose, single or two shots; roughly five received placebo; per-sample allocation not given. Repertoires of vaccine and placebo recipients were sequenced from samples taken on day 63 after the first injection. Cohort 1b enrolled 25 or so adults aged 18-55 years at a single site in Boston, USA, between 29 July and 7 August 2020. Ad26.COV2.S was a replication-incompetent adenovirus type 26 vector expressing a prefusion-stabilized SARS-CoV-2 spike protein from the original Wuhan strain. The immunoSEQ Assay was used to sequence TCRbeta CDR3 regions. After extraction, genomic DNA underwent amplification by bias-controlled multiplex PCR, followed by high-throughput sequencing. Under the source paper's analysis protocol: To quantify the absolute abundance of every unique TCRbeta CDR3 region, sequences were collapsed and filtered. T cell fraction was estimated by normalizing TCRbeta template counts to usable DNA, which was measured by amplifying reference genes present in all nucleated cells. Repertoire TCRs were annotated as SARS-CoV-2-specific when V gene, CDR3 amino acid sequence and J gene were exactly matched to a known reactive TCR set. The reference SARS-CoV-2 TCR set was derived from MIRA and filtered for enrichment in COVID-19-positive ImmuneCODE repertoires, a step that removed public or cross-reactive TCRs. Using the MIRA antigens, annotated TCRs were further analysed by specific ORF or by position within an ORF. Depth was the summed frequency of annotated unique rearrangements, while breadth was defined as annotated unique rearrangements over total unique productive rearrangements. Two-sided Wilcoxon rank-sum tests were used to compare TCR breadth between groups. The table comes from immuneACCESS by way of TCRdb, which keeps in-frame sequences with V and J called. Part of the clones is missing from these tables; in studies checked, under half for an unresolved V gene and the rest for unknown reasons. V, J and clone size are taken as reported in that table, and D and trimming were inferred from the DNA itself. The sample table holds about 400,000 clones, of which about 88% were seen once. Together, the top ten hold under 2% of the sample.

The starting material was peripheral blood, obtained in a trial of Ad26.COV2.S vaccine versus placebo. The sequence was obtained from a person between 18 and 60 years old who received the Ad26.COV2.S COVID-19 vaccine or a placebo. The V and J genes are TRBV15 and TRBJ2-7; 14 central bases correspond to TRBD2. The CDR3 region has the sequence CATSRDGGLAGDEQYF. The DNA is TGTGCCACCAGCAGAGATGGGGGACTAGCGGGAGACGAGCAGTACTTC.